The entry below describes one T cell receptor (beta chain). CDR3 length: 15 amino acids. Looked up from germline, CDR1 is SNHLY and CDR2 is FYNNEI. V was clipped by 4 bases and J by 4 bases, with 14 bases between them. Here immunoSEQ multiplex PCR was the method, and the copy in TCRdb shows in-frame clones only, minus some. The data contain 65,000 to 70,000 clones, 80% to 95% of them seen just once; the ten biggest clones take up roughly 2.1%. This record belongs to a study of T cell changes during pregnancy in multiple sclerosis. Sequencing used peripheral blood, obtained in the third trimester of pregnancy. This TCR derives from a female donor in good health, enrolled as a control in a pregnancy study. This chain connects TRBV2 to TRBJ2-1; maybe TRBD2 (6 bases). DNA of the CDR3: TGTGCCAGCAGTGCCATTGGCGGGGAGTACAATGAGCAGTTCTTC. This sequence encodes CASSAIGGEYNEQFF.